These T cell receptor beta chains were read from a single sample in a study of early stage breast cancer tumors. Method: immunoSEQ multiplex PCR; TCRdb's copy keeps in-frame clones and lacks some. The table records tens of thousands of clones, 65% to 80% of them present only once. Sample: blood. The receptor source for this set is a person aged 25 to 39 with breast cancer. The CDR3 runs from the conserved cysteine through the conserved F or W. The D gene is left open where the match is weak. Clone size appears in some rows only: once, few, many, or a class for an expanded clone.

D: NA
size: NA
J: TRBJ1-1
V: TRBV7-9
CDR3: CASSSRTFNTEAFF
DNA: TGTGCCAGCAGCTCTCGGACCTTCAACACTGAAGCTTTCTTT

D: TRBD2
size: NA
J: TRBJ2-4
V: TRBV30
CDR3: CAWSVLRTYGGRATKNIQYF
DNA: TGTGCCTGGAGTGTACTTCGGACATACGGCGGGAGGGCCACCAAAAACATTCAGTACTTC

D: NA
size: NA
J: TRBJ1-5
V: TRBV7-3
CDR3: CASSLAAGQPQHF
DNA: TGTGCCAGCAGCTTGGCGGCTGGCCAGCCCCAGCATTTT

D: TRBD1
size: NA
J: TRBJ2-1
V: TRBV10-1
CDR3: CASGDRGRNEQFF
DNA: TGCGCCAGCGGGGACAGGGGGCGAAATGAGCAGTTCTTC

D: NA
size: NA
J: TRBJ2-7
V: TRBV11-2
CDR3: CASSPSPGGYEQYF
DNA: TGTGCCAGCAGCCCGAGTCCTGGGGGCTACGAGCAGTACTTC

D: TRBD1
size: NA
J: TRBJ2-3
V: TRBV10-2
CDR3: CASSRDRDLADTQYF
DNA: TGCGCCAGCAGTAGGGACAGAGATCTGGCAGATACGCAGTATTTT

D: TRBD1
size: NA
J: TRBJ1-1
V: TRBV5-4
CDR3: CASSSGQARSEAFF
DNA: TGTGCCAGCAGCTCGGGACAGGCCCGTTCAGAAGCTTTCTTT

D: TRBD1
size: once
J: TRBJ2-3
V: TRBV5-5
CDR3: CASSFGQGSGTDTQYF
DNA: TGTGCCAGCAGCTTCGGACAGGGATCGGGCACAGATACGCAGTATTTT

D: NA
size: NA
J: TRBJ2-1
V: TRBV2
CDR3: CASRPQTRFWGNEQFF
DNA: TGTGCCAGCAGGCCCCAGACTAGGTTTTGGGGCAATGAGCAGTTCTTC

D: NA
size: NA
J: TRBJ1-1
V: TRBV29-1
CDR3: CSDLGRANTEAFF
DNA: TGCAGCGACTTAGGACGGGCGAACACTGAAGCTTTCTTT

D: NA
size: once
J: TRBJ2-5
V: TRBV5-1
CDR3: CASSSNAGRQETQYF
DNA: TGCGCCAGCAGCTCTAATGCGGGTAGACAAGAGACCCAGTACTTC

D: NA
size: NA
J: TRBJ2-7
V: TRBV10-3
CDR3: CAISEGGDEQYF
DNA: TGTGCCATCAGTGAGGGCGGGGACGAGCAGTACTTC

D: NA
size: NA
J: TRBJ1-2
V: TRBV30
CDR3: CAWSVNQGSYTF
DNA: TGTGCCTGGAGTGTAAACCAGGGTAGCTACACCTTC

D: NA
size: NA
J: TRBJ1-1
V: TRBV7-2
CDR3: CASSRRTVDNTEAFF
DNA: TGTGCCAGCAGCCGTCGGACAGTAGATAACACTGAAGCTTTCTTT

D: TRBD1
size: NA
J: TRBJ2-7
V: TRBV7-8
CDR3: CASSLGWGQGALDEQYF
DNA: TGTGCCAGCAGCTTAGGTTGGGGACAGGGGGCATTGGACGAGCAGTACTTC

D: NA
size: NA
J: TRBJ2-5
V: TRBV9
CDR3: CASSVGTSRKTQYF
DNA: TGTGCCAGCAGCGTAGGGACATCGAGAAAGACCCAGTACTTC

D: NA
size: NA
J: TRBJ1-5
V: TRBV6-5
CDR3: CASSSPGGTSNQPQHF
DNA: TGTGCCAGCAGTTCTCCGGGGGGGACTAGCAATCAGCCCCAGCATTTT

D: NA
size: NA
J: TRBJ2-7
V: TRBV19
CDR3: CASSLRELFYEQYF
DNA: TGTGCCAGTAGTCTCCGGGAGCTCTTCTACGAGCAGTACTTC

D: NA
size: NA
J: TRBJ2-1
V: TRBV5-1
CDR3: CASSSANEQFF
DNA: TGCGCCAGCAGCTCAGCCAATGAGCAGTTCTTC

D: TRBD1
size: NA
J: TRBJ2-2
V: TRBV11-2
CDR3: CASSFDSGTGSGELFF
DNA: TGTGCCAGCAGCTTCGACTCCGGGACAGGGTCCGGGGAGCTGTTTTTT

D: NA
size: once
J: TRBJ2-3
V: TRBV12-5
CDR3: CASGLVRDGETKTDTQYF
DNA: TGTGCTAGTGGTTTGGTTAGGGACGGCGAAACTAAAACAGATACGCAGTATTTT

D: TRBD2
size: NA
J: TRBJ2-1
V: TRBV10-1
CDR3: CASSEGLRSGRAGGEQFF
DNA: TGCGCCAGCAGTGAAGGATTACGGAGCGGGAGGGCCGGGGGTGAGCAGTTCTTC

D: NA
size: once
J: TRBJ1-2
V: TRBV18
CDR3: CASSPLRYGYTF
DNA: TGTGCCAGCTCACCACTCCGGTATGGCTACACCTTC

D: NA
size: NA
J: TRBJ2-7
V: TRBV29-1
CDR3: CSVDVTGTATYEQYF
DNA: TGCAGCGTTGACGTTACCGGGACGGCCACCTACGAGCAGTACTTC

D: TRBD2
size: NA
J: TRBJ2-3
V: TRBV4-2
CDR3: CASSPRLAGLGSKAQYF
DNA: TGTGCCAGCAGCCCGAGACTAGCGGGCCTCGGCAGCAAGGCGCAGTATTTT

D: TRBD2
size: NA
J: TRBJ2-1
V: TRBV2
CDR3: CASSSGRIVTNEQFF
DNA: TGTGCCAGCAGTAGCGGGAGGATCGTCACGAATGAGCAGTTCTTC

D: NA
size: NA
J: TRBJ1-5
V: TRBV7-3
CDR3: CASSLDSNQPQHF
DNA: TGTGCCAGCAGCCTGGACAGCAATCAGCCCCAGCATTTT

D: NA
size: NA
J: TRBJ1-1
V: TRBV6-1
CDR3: CASQGVTVSEAFF
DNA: TGTGCCAGCCAGGGAGTAACGGTCTCTGAAGCTTTCTTT

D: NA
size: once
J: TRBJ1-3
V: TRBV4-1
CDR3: CASSQVFADSGNTIYF
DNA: TGCGCCAGCAGCCAAGTATTCGCGGATTCTGGAAACACCATATATTTT

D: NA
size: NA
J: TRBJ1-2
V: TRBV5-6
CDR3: CASSPHTGWGNYGYTF
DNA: TGTGCCAGCAGTCCACATACAGGGTGGGGGAACTATGGCTACACCTTC

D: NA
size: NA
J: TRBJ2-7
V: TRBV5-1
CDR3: CASSSRRGRGLTYEQYF
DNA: TGCGCCAGCAGCTCCCGGCGAGGTCGCGGACTCACCTACGAGCAGTACTTC

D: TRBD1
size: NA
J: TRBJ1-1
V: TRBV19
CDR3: CASSTPRGGATEAFF
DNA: TGTGCCAGTAGTACCCCCAGGGGGGGGGCAACTGAAGCTTTCTTT